This T cell receptor (beta chain) was sequenced in a study of early T cells in non-severe SARS-CoV-2 infection. Germline V gene sequence: CDR1 MNHEY, CDR2 SMNVEV (reference sequence). The CDR3 runs 13 residues. Trimming stripped 6 bases from V and 5 bases from J, with 13 bases between. The TCR library protocol attached unique molecular identifiers to the individual cDNA molecules. MiXCR, run by TCRdb on the 5' RACE reads, gives a single entry per CDR3 protein. The sample lists some 66,000 distinct CDR3 sequences; roughly 13% were seen once. Study observations and caveats: VDJdb-based annotation leaned toward anti-spike CD8 responses and missed private and CD4 specificities.

In its sample, this clonotype is large (0.1 to 1%). Its specificity is not known. The source is an adult who was a healthcare worker with PCR-confirmed SARS-CoV-2 infection or an uninfected control (not recorded which). Sequenced material: whole blood. V gene TRBV27 combines with J gene TRBJ1-2; perhaps TRBD1 as D (5 bases). DNA for the CDR3: TGTGCCAGCAGCCCGGGACCCAGATATGGCTACACCTTC. Its protein product is CASSPGPRYGYTF.